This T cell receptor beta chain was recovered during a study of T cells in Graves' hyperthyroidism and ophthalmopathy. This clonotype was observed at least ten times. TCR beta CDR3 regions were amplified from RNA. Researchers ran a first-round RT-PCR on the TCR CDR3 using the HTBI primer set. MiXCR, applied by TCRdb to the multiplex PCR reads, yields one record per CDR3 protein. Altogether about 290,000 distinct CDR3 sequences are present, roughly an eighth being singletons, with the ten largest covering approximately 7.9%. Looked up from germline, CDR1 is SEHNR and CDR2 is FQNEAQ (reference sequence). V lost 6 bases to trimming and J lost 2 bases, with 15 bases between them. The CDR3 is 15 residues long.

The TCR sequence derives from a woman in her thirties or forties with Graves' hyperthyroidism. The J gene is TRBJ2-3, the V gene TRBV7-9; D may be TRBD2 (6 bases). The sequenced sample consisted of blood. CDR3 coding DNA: TGTGCCAGCAGGCCTCTAGCGTGGGACACAGATACGCAGTATTTT. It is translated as CASRPLAWDTDTQYF.